This T cell receptor beta chain was profiled in a study of T cell responses to AZD1222 COVID-19 vaccine. Findings and caveats of the study: Spike-spanning, vaccine-associated CD4 TCRs were dominant at 160-218 and 743-854. Without day 14 samples, only post-peak T cell repertoires were studied. Baseline serostatus was positive in only six AZD1222 recipients.

The study pooled second doses at about 4 or about 12 weeks. Comments on this clone: The antigen is not known.

TCRdb keeps only in-frame clones here, not all; method: immunoSEQ multiplex PCR. The sample has approximately 150,000 clones, roughly nine tenths seen once. The CDR3 consists of 15 residues. Looked up from germline, CDR1 is SGHTA and CDR2 is FQGNSA. V lost 5 bases and J 1 base, leaving 12 bases between the germline ends. The material was peripheral blood, obtained 28 days after the second AZD1222 dose. The TCR originated in an adult who received the AZD1222 COVID-19 vaccine. This chain joins TRBV7-2 and TRBJ2-1; possible D gene TRBD1, 6 bases. CDR3 sequence reads: CASSPQGGSYNEQFF. CDR3 sequence (DNA): TGTGCCAGCAGCCCACAGGGTGGTTCCTACAATGAGCAGTTCTTC.